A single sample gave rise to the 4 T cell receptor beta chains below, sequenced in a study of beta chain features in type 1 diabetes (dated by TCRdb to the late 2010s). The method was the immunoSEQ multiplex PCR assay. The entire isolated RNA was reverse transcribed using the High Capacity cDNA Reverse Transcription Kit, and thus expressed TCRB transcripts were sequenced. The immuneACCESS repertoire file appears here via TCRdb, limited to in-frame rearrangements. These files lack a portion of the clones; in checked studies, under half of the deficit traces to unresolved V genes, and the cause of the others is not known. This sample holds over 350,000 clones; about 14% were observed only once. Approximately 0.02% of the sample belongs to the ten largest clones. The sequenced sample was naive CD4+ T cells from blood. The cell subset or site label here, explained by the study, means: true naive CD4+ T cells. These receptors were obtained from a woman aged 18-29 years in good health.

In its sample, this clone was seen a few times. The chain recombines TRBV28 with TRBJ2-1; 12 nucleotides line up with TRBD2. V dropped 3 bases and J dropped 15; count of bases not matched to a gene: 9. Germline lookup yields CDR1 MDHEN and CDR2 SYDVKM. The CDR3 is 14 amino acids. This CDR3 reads CASSFSLTSGSMFF. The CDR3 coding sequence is TGTGCCAGCAGTTTTTCCCTGACTAGCGGGAGTATGTTCTTC.

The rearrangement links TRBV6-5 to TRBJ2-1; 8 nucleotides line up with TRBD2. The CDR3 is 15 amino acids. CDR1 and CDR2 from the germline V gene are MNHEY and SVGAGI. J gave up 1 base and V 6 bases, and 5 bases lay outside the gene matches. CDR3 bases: TGTGCCAGCAGGGCAAGCGGGAGTTCCTACAATGAGCAGTTCTTC. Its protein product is CASRASGSSYNEQFF.

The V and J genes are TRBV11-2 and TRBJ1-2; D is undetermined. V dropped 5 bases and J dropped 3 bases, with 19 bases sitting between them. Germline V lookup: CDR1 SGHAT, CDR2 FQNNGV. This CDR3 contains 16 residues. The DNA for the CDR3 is TGTGCCAGCAGCACCCAGAGGTCGGGATTCGACTATGGCTACACCTTC. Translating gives CASSTQRSGFDYGYTF.

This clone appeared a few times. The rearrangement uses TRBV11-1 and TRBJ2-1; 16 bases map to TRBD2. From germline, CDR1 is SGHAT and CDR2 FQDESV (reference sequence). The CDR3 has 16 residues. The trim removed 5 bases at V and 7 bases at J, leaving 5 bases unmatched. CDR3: CASSKGTSGRVNEQFF. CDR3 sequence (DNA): TGTGCCAGCAGCAAAGGGACTAGCGGGAGGGTAAATGAGCAGTTCTTC.